The present TCR beta chain was sequenced within a study of blood T cell repertoires in COVID-19. The authors' processing: Reference gene primer amplification gave nucleated cell count estimates. Measured with immunoSEQ multiplex PCR; TCRdb has only the in-frame clones, and not every one. Clonal size and the V and J genes are those of that table, whereas D and trimming came from the DNA. The sample carries hundreds of thousands of clones, roughly 90% recorded once. This CDR3 contains 14 residues. In germline, CDR1 is SNHLY, CDR2 FYNNEI. V lost 6 bases and J lost 4, with 16 bases in between. Resolution of symptoms, clearance, or two negative PCRs was present in recovered Cohort 3 donors.

This sequence originates from a man aged 55-75 years who had recovered from COVID-19. V and J are TRBV2 and TRBJ2-7; D gene uncertain. Specimen: PBMCs or T cells enriched from blood (not recorded which). The CDR3, as DNA: TGTGCCAGCAGGAGTGTTACTACTTCGTACGAGCAGTACTTC. It translates to CASRSVTTSYEQYF.